This TCR beta chain was sequenced for a study of T cell responses to AZD1222 COVID-19 vaccine. The ends were cut back, 3 bases at V and 9 bases at J, with 9 bases in the middle. The CDR3 length is 13 residues. Germline lookup yields CDR1 LNHDA and CDR2 SQIVND (reference sequence). TCRdb keeps only in-frame clones here, not all; method: immunoSEQ multiplex PCR. The sample yields fewer than 200,000 clones, 90% to 95% seen once. Source: peripheral blood, taken 28 days after the second AZD1222 dose. The TCR comes from an adult who received the AZD1222 COVID-19 vaccine. The J gene is TRBJ1-6, the V gene TRBV19; D is unresolved. DNA for the CDR3: TGTGCCAGTAGTATCAGAGGAGTTTCACCCCTCCACTTT. Translated, it gives CASSIRGVSPLHF.